A single sample is the source of the 19 T cell receptor beta chains below, sequenced in a study of T cells in Graves' hyperthyroidism and ophthalmopathy. Researchers took RNA transcripts and amplified the TCR beta CDR3 regions from them. An initial round of RT-PCR targeting the TCR CDR3 relied on the HTBI primer set. TCRdb used MiXCR to reprocess the multiplex PCR reads, holding one entry per CDR3 protein. The sample includes some 370,000 distinct CDR3 sequences, about a sixth seen only once; the top ten take 34%. The sequencing input was blood. The receptors derive from a woman under 40 with Graves' hyperthyroidism that later progressed to Graves' ophthalmopathy.

In its sample, this clonotype was seen many times. The V gene is TRBV3-1, the J gene TRBJ1-1; no firm D call. The V end was cut by 7 bases, the J end by 0 bases, with 12 bases between. The CDR3 is made up of 14 amino acids. Germline values: CDR1 LGHDT, CDR2 YNNKEL (reference sequence). The CDR3: CASTIGFMNTEAFF. The CDR3 coding sequence is TGTGCCAGCACCATAGGCTTCATGAACACTGAAGCTTTCTTT. Full variable domain (rest looked up from reference TRBV3-1 and TRBJ1-1): DTAVSQTPKYLVTQMGNDKSIKCEQNLGHDTMYWYKQDSKKFLKIMFSYNNKELIINETVPNRFSPKSPDKAHLNLHINSLELGDSAVYFCASTIGFMNTEAFFGQGTRLTVV.

This clonotype was counted a few times. Given a much more abundant clone one base away, this may be a read error. The rearrangement joins TRBV6-1 to TRBJ1-4; TRBD1 matches 8 bases. Germline V gene data show CDR1 as MNHNS and CDR2 as SASEGT. This CDR3 comprises 13 residues. The CDR3 bases are TGTGCCAGCCATACAGGGGGTAATGAAAGACTGTTTTTT. This encodes CASHTGGNERLFF.

The table lists this clonotype with many counts. The gene calls are TRBV19 and TRBJ1-2; 9 nucleotides align to TRBD1. The CDR3 loop spans 16 amino acids. V lost 3 bases and J lost 3; bases outside the gene matches: 8. Germline CDR1 reads LNHDA; CDR2 reads SQIVND (reference sequence). CDR3 protein: CASSIWDREFDYGYTF. CDR3 nucleotides: TGTGCCAGTAGTATTTGGGACAGGGAATTCGACTATGGCTACACCTTC.

As to this clonotype: This may stem from a read error, because a much larger clone lies one nucleotide away. The chain joins TRBV12-3 or TRBV12-4 to TRBJ2-7, with 10 bases identical to TRBD1. V lost 4 bases and J lost 6; bases outside the gene matches: 6. This CDR3 comprises 14 residues. The CDR3 region has the DNA TGTGCCAGCAGTTGGGGACAGGGGCTCTGCGAGCAGTACTTC. Translation gives CASSWGQGLCEQYF.

This clonotype was detected many times. CDR3 bases: TGTGCCAGCGTGCTACAGGGCTCCGCTGAAGCTTTCTTT. Its protein product is CASVLQGSAEAFF. The V gene is TRBV6-2 or TRBV6-3, the J gene TRBJ1-1; D is perhaps TRBD1 (6 bases). Trimming stripped 8 bases from V and 6 bases from J, with 16 bases between. CDR1 MNHEY and CDR2 SVGEGT come from the germline V gene. This CDR3 region has 13 residues.

Many counts were recorded for this clonotype. This sequence joins TRBV11-2 and TRBJ2-1, with D possibly TRBD1 on 7 matching bases. Germline assignment: CDR1 SGHAT and CDR2 FQNNGV. V gave up 0 bases and J gave up 3 bases, with 36 bases separating them. The length of the CDR3 is 24 residues. CDR3 amino acids: CASSLDSWGNIMGLNRGLYNEQFF. CDR3 in DNA: TGTGCCAGCAGCTTAGATTCTTGGGGGAATATCATGGGGCTAAACAGGGGACTCTACAATGAGCAGTTCTTC.

In this sample, this clonotype turned up many times. The chain uses TRBV11-3 and TRBJ2-1; 7 nucleotides match TRBD1. J was trimmed by 7 bases and V by 4 bases; bases with no gene match: 19. The CDR3 is 18 amino acids. Germline values: CDR1 SGHNT, CDR2 YENEEA. CDR3 residues: CASSSRGGRADLWNEQFF. In DNA, the CDR3 is TGTGCCAGCAGCTCCCGAGGGGGCAGGGCAGACCTTTGGAATGAGCAGTTCTTC.

As to this clonotype: A much larger clone sits a single nucleotide away, making a read error possible. The gene calls are TRBV6-1 and TRBJ1-6, with 8 bases identical to TRBD1. The germline V gene has CDR1 MNHNS and CDR2 SASEGT. With V trimmed by 3 bases and J by 7 bases, 5 bases remained unmatched. This CDR3 is 15 amino acids long. Here the CDR3 DNA reads TGTGCCAGCAGTGAGTGGACAGGGACGAATTCACCCCTCCACTTT. Its protein product is CASSEWTGTNSPLHF.

This clonotype was counted many times. The rearrangement joins TRBV5-1 to TRBJ2-4; 9 nucleotides agree with TRBD1. Germline CDR1 is SGHRS and CDR2 is YFSETQ. This CDR3 region has 17 residues. Trimming took 1 base from V and 7 from J; bases not matched to a gene: 12. CDR3 sequence: CASSLYRTGTGMNIQYF. In DNA, the CDR3 is TGCGCCAGCAGCTTGTACCGGACCGGGACAGGGATGAACATTCAGTACTTC.

The chain combines TRBV19 with TRBJ2-4, with 11 bases lining up with TRBD2. Per germline, CDR1 LNHDA and CDR2 SQIVND (reference sequence). Trimming removed 9 bases from V and 4 bases from J; junction bases left unmatched: 5. The CDR3 runs to 14 residues. In nucleotides, the CDR3 is TGTGCCAGCTATAGACTAGCGGGAAAAAACATTCAGTACTTC. Translating it yields CASYRLAGKNIQYF.

This chain uses TRBV10-3 with TRBJ1-2, with a possible D match to TRBD1 (5 bases). Germline V gene sequence: CDR1 ENHRY, CDR2 SYGVKD. This CDR3 is 13 amino acids long. Trimming removed 5 bases at V and 7 bases at J, with 14 bases between. This CDR3 is CAISTVPGGGYTF. CDR3 coding DNA: TGTGCCATCAGTACAGTCCCCGGGGGTGGCTACACCTTC.

This clonotype was seen only once. A clone one base away is much larger, so this may be a read error. The CDR3 loop is CAISPSMLAGSSYNEQFF. The CDR3 DNA sequence: TGTGCCATCAGCCCATCGATGCTAGCGGGCAGCTCCTACAATGAGCAGTTCTTC. The rearrangement uses TRBV10-3 and TRBJ2-1; TRBD2 agrees at 8 bases. Germline CDR1 ENHRY, CDR2 SYGVKD. This CDR3 region has 18 residues. V shed 6 bases, J shed 0 bases, and the junction held 13 bases outside the gene matches.

At least ten counts were recorded for this clonotype. The V and J genes are TRBV10-2 and TRBJ2-5; D remains ambiguous. Between the trimmed V and J ends, which lost 6 bases and 4 bases, there was a span of 12 bases. The CDR3 runs to 13 residues. Germline CDR1 WSHSY, CDR2 SAAADI. CDR3 region: CASRRIAGETQYF. CDR3 bases: TGCGCCAGCAGACGGATAGCAGGAGAGACCCAGTACTTC.

The chain joins TRBV20-1 to TRBJ2-4; D may be TRBD2 (6 bases). CDR1 is DFQATT and CDR2 is SNEGSKA in the germline V gene (reference sequence). V was pared by 7 bases and J by 5 bases, with 15 bases between. The CDR3 consists of 13 residues. The CDR3 reads CSVPTRSQNIQYF. The CDR3 coding sequence is TGCAGTGTCCCGACTAGAAGCCAAAACATTCAGTACTTC.

This clonotype was counted a few times. The chain employs TRBV5-4 and TRBJ1-2; D unresolved. This CDR3 is 14 amino acids long. The germline V gene has CDR1 SGHNT and CDR2 YYREEE (reference sequence). Trimming left V 0 bases short and J 2 bases short, with 8 bases between. In DNA form, the CDR3 reads TGTGCCAGCAGCTTGGATGGCCCGAACTATGGCTACACCTTC. It specifies CASSLDGPNYGYTF.

This clonotype was observed a handful of times. The chain combines TRBV19 with TRBJ2-4; the D gene is possibly TRBD1 (5 bases). Germline V CDR1 and CDR2: LNHDA, SQIVND (reference sequence). V was trimmed by 8 bases and J by 15 bases, leaving 20 bases between them. The CDR3 covers 12 residues. The CDR3 DNA follows: TGTGCCAGTGGGGCGCAGGGAAGGGTCGTGTACTTC. Protein sequence: CASGAQGRVVYF.

Only a few counts were recorded for this clonotype. J is TRBJ2-1 and V is TRBV19; a weak D match, TRBD1 (6 bases). The germline V and J ends were trimmed by 2 bases and 10 bases, with 12 bases remaining between them. CDR1 and CDR2 (germline): LNHDA, SQIVND (reference sequence). The CDR3 has 13 amino acids. CDR3 in DNA: TGTGCCAGTAGTATAATACGAGGGGGAGAGCAGTTCTTC. Residues: CASSIIRGGEQFF.

In this sample, this clonotype turned up many times. V gene TRBV27 combines with J gene TRBJ2-7; D unresolved. Germline V lookup: CDR1 MNHEY, CDR2 SMNVEV (reference sequence). There are 13 residues in the CDR3. Trimming left V 3 bases short and J 2 bases short, with 8 bases between. As DNA, the CDR3 is TGTGCCAGCAGTTTCGGCCAGCCCTACGAGCAGTACTTC. As protein: CASSFGQPYEQYF.

This clonotype was counted ten times or more. This chain links TRBV28 with TRBJ1-3; TRBD1 is a possible D gene (6 bases). Germline values: CDR1 MDHEN, CDR2 SYDVKM. There are 19 residues in the CDR3. V was shortened by 8 bases and J by 0 bases, with 26 bases between the two germline ends. The CDR3: CASCRPDSDPIYSGNTIYF. The CDR3 DNA reads TGTGCCAGCTGTAGGCCGGACAGCGATCCCATTTACTCTGGAAACACCATATATTTT.